The clone carrying this T cell receptor (beta chain) has only one observation. Its antigen is unknown. V was shortened by 5 bases and J by 8 bases, with 12 bases between the two germline ends. The CDR3 contains 12 residues. CDR1 SEHNR and CDR2 FQNEAQ come from the germline V gene (reference sequence). This entry belongs to a study of circulating and synovial CD4+ cells in juvenile arthritis. Study-wide results and limits: Diversity here was lower than in bulk blood CD4 cells. The pathogenic-like versus bulk T cell difference escaped Vbeta family analysis. CPL versus bulk CD4 samples: T cell genome counts differed by at least an order of magnitude.

Patients with active juvenile idiopathic arthritis donated these samples. The assay was immunoSEQ multiplex PCR, and TCRdb's table has in-frame clones only and misses some. This repertoire shows just over 35,000 clones, approximately 93% found once; its top ten account for 0.55% to 0.85%. This clonotype originated in a human donor with juvenile idiopathic arthritis. The chain couples TRBV7-9 to TRBJ1-1; a weak D match, TRBD1 (6 bases). Source material: CD4+ T cells from blood. DNA for the CDR3: TGTGCCAGCAGCCTAACAGGGTGGGAAGCTTTCTTT. This gives the protein CASSLTGWEAFF. The full variable domain, completed using reference TRBV7-9 and TRBJ1-1, is DTGVSQNPRHKITKRGQNVTFRCDPISEHNRLYWYRQTLGQGPEFLTYFQNEAQLEKSRLLSDRFSAERPKGSFSTLEIQRTEQGDSAMYLCASSLTGWEAFFGQGTRLTVV.